This TCR beta chain was found in a study of brain T cells in children with intractable seizures (dated by TCRdb to the early 2020s). As for the study more broadly: As a first screen for immune gene transcripts, resected brain tissue from approximately 49 pediatric epilepsy surgery cases was run on a NanoString immunology panel. Of the roughly twelve selected surgery cases, pre-surgery blood was also sequenced for eight, so four had brain tissue only.

Taken from the germline V gene, the CDR1 and CDR2 loops are SGHTA and FQGNSA. From V the trimming removes 4 bases and from J it removes 7 bases, while the gene matches leave 6 bases of the junction unaccounted for. The CDR3 spans 13 residues, from the cysteine through the phenylalanine. Of all the DNA, just the CDR3 is kept, 39 bases in frame from base 1. Interpreted using the paper, the time point label stands for: resected brain tissue, or blood drawn just prior to surgery. The surgery cases showing the highest brain T cell transcript signatures were chosen for TCR beta chain sequencing of brain tissue and, when available, of blood. Before surgery, patients had received at least one anti-epileptic drug. TCR-sequenced patients were children with drug-resistant epilepsy due to tuberous sclerosis complex, focal cortical dysplasia, Rasmussen encephalitis or hemimegalencephaly. Blood samples were drawn just before the epilepsy surgery. Bulk genomic DNA was isolated from unsorted brain tissue and whole blood using the Monarch genomic DNA purification kit.

The immunoSEQ assay was used to generate TCR beta chain sequences from genomic DNA. Under the source paper's analysis protocol: CDR3 sequences that did not begin with the conserved framework cysteine at position 104 were removed by hand. Clonality was calculated as one minus the normalized Shannon's Diversity Index, with values ranging from 0 (maximal diversity) to 1 (oligoclonal). Differences in the frequency of the same CDR3 between samples, such as brain versus blood, were assessed with chi-squared comparison-of-proportions tests. Public clonotypes were found through immuneACCESS searches, while the VDJdb browser was used to judge similarity to known antiviral clonotypes. TCRdb obtained this table from immuneACCESS and retained in-frame rearrangements with V and J assigned. These tables miss some clones; where compared with another copy, unresolved V genes account for less than half of the shortfall, and the remainder is unexplained. That table supplies the V and J calls and clone size; D and trimming were determined from the DNA. The sample table shows about 22,000 clones, and 94% are seen once. Under 8% of the sample is held by the ten biggest clonotypes.

The investigation overall reported the following: Viral specificity was inferred solely from CDR3 sequence similarity, and the HCMV serostatus of the patients was not known. Sequencing depth differed between pre- and post-surgery blood, so clones missing from the pre-surgery sample may reflect undersampling.

To note about this clone: What this receptor recognizes is not known. Qualities for individual bases were not recorded, and no much larger clone is one base off.

This TCR came from a boy younger than 18 with focal cortical dysplasia and intractable seizures. The sequences come from peripheral blood, collected at surgery. The chain uses TRBV7-2 and TRBJ2-5; 7 central bases correspond to TRBD2. The nucleotides are TGTGCCAGCAGCTGGCTAAGCGGGGCGACCCAGTACTTC. Translation gives CASSWLSGATQYF.